A single sample gave rise to the 17 T cell receptor beta chains below, sequenced in a study of cytomegalovirus exposure and HLA in healthy donors. Generated by immunoSEQ multiplex PCR, the TCRdb table keeps only in-frame clones and is missing some. The table includes tens of thousands of clones, less than 95% detected once. Sequenced material: PBMCs. The receptors come from a woman under 30 in good health and CMV-seronegative.

The rearrangement joins TRBV6-5 to TRBJ1-2, with a tentative D call TRBD1 (5 bases). Trimming shortened V by 6 bases and J by 3 bases, and 8 bases separated the two germline ends. Germline V gene data show CDR1 as MNHEY and CDR2 as SVGAGI. The CDR3 contains 12 residues. This CDR3 reads CASRLGDYGYTF. Written as DNA, the CDR3 is TGTGCCAGCAGGCTAGGGGACTATGGCTACACCTTC.

The rearrangement uses TRBV7-2 and TRBJ2-5; D might be TRBD1 (6 bases). The CDR3 loop spans 13 amino acids. Trimming stripped 3 bases from V and 2 bases from J, with 7 bases between. The germline V gene encodes CDR1 SGHTA and CDR2 FQGNSA. CDR3 coding DNA: TGTGCCAGCAGCTTTCAGGGGCAAGAGACCCAGTACTTC. Protein product: CASSFQGQETQYF.

This chain links TRBV6-5 with TRBJ2-2; 7 bases agree with TRBD2. CDR3 size: 15 residues. The germline V gene encodes CDR1 MNHEY and CDR2 SVGAGI. The V and J ends lost 2 bases and 1 base, in that order; junction bases with no gene match: 1. The CDR3 protein is CASSYGTMNTGELFF. CDR3 nucleotide sequence: TGTGCCAGCAGTTACGGGACTATGAACACCGGGGAGCTGTTTTTT.

The rearrangement links TRBV5-6 to TRBJ2-7; 7 positions match TRBD2. The CDR3 consists of 16 residues. Germline V lookup: CDR1 SGHDT, CDR2 YYEEEE. With V trimmed by 4 bases and J by 3 bases, 13 bases remained unmatched. The CDR3 protein is CASSRTTGTKGYEQYF. The CDR3 DNA follows: TGTGCCAGCAGCCGGACCACCGGGACTAAAGGCTACGAGCAGTACTTC.

This chain uses TRBV7-6 with TRBJ1-1, with D perhaps matching TRBD1 (6 bases). The CDR3 runs to 17 residues. Germline V CDR1 and CDR2: SGHVS, FNYEAQ. The ends were cut back, 5 bases at V and 5 bases at J, with 24 bases in the middle. The CDR3 loop reads CASSRRTAYLPGTEAFF. The CDR3 bases are TGTGCCAGCAGCCGAAGGACAGCCTACCTACCAGGGACTGAAGCTTTCTTT.

This chain joins TRBV7-2 and TRBJ2-3; D unresolved. Between the trimmed V and J ends, which lost 2 bases and 6 bases, there was a span of 15 bases. From germline, CDR1 is SGHTA and CDR2 FQGNSA. The CDR3 sequence is 15 residues long. The CDR3 reads CASSLWITPRDTQYF. In nucleotides, the CDR3 is TGTGCCAGCAGCTTATGGATTACTCCTAGGGATACGCAGTATTTT.

This rearrangement joins TRBV19 to TRBJ1-5; TRBD1 might be the D (6 bases). CDR3 length: 14 amino acids. V shed 3 bases and J shed 7 bases, with 13 bases lying between them. Germline assignment: CDR1 LNHDA and CDR2 SQIVND (reference sequence). In DNA form, the CDR3 reads TGTGCCAGTAGTATTGATACAGGGCGGCAGCCCCAGCATTTT. It codes for CASSIDTGRQPQHF.

V usage is TRBV10-1 and J usage is TRBJ1-1; no firm D call. CDR1 is WNHNN, CDR2 SYGVQD, per germline (reference sequence). Trimming took 8 bases from V and 5 from J, leaving 15 bases between them. The CDR3 consists of 13 residues. CDR3 coding DNA: TGCGCCAGCTTCGCCGTGGAGGTTACTGAAGCTTTCTTT. This codes for CASFAVEVTEAFF.

The rearrangement joins TRBV30 to TRBJ1-5, with a tentative D call TRBD1 (5 bases). The germline V and J ends were trimmed by 2 bases and 6 bases, with 14 bases remaining between them. CDR3 size: 14 residues. CDR1 and CDR2 from the germline V gene are GTSNPN and SVGIG (reference sequence). The chain's CDR3 is CAWSTRAPGQPQHF. DNA of the CDR3: TGTGCCTGGAGTACCAGGGCCCCGGGTCAGCCCCAGCATTTT.

The V and J genes are TRBV6-1 and TRBJ1-2; 9 positions agree with TRBD1. Germline V gives CDR1 MNHNS, CDR2 SASEGT. The CDR3 is made up of 13 amino acids. Trimming removed 5 bases from V and 14 bases from J; junction bases left unmatched: 12. The CDR3, as DNA: TGTGCCAGCAGTAATTTACAGGGGGCCGGGAGGACCTTC. Its protein product is CASSNLQGAGRTF.

The rearrangement links TRBV13 to TRBJ1-1, with D hard to call. Germline CDR1 reads PRHDT; CDR2 reads FYEKMQ (reference sequence). V gave up 5 bases and J gave up 10 bases, with 14 bases separating them. This CDR3 contains 12 residues. The CDR3 nucleotides read TGTGCCAGCAGCCCCACCCGCGGGGTAGCTTTCTTT. This gives the protein CASSPTRGVAFF. The entire variable domain, with the rest obtained from reference TRBV13 and TRBJ1-1, is as follows: AAGVIQSPRHLIKEKRETATLKCYPIPRHDTVYWYQQGPGQDPQFLISFYEKMQSDKGSIPDRFSAQQFSDYHSELNMSSLELGDSALYFCASSPTRGVAFFGQGTRLTVV.

The J gene is TRBJ1-4, the V gene TRBV18, with TRBD1 identical over 11 bases. V lost 5 bases to trimming and J lost 7 bases; unmatched junction nucleotides: 3. CDR1 and CDR2 (germline): KGHSH, LQKENI. This CDR3 region has 14 residues. The CDR3 loop is CASSIGQGAEKLFF. The CDR3 coding sequence is TGTGCCAGCTCAATCGGACAGGGGGCTGAAAAACTGTTTTTT.

In its sample, this clone was seen once. The genes are TRBV9 and TRBJ1-4, with D uncertain. Germline-derived CDR1 and CDR2 are SGDLS and YYNGEE. The CDR3 is made up of 17 amino acids. V gave up 0 bases and J gave up 4 bases, with 16 bases separating them. CDR3 loop: CASSVEGGGAFNEKLFF. As DNA, the CDR3 is TGTGCCAGCAGCGTAGAGGGCGGAGGAGCTTTTAATGAAAAACTGTTTTTT.

This chain joins TRBV28 and TRBJ2-7; 7 bases match TRBD2. The CDR3 has 13 amino acids. V shed 7 bases and J 2 bases; nucleotides not matched to a gene: 5. Per germline, CDR1 MDHEN and CDR2 SYDVKM. The CDR3 nucleotides are TGTGCCAGCATAGAGCGGGGAACCTACGAGCAGTACTTC. Translated, it gives CASIERGTYEQYF.

The V call is TRBV6-4, the J call TRBJ2-3, with 15 bases aligning to TRBD2. The CDR3 runs 19 residues. Germline V lookup: CDR1 MRHNA, CDR2 SNTAGT. The J segment lost 0 bases and the V segment lost 0 bases, leaving 4 bases of the junction unmatched. The CDR3 coding sequence is TGTGCCAGCAGTGACTCGGGACTAGCGGGGGGACTGAGCACAGATACGCAGTATTTT. As protein: CASSDSGLAGGLSTDTQYF.

The rearrangement joins TRBV9 to TRBJ2-5; TRBD2 matches 12 bases. Germline assignment: CDR1 SGDLS and CDR2 YYNGEE. The V segment lost 0 bases and the J segment 5 bases; nucleotides outside the gene matches: 8. CDR3 length: 17 residues. CDR3 loop: CASSVGLAGGLFETQYF. CDR3 DNA: TGTGCCAGCAGCGTAGGGCTAGCGGGGGGGCTCTTTGAGACCCAGTACTTC.

In DNA form, the CDR3 reads TGTGCCAGCTCACTGGGCAGGATGAACTCCTACGAGCAGTACTTC. This translates into CASSLGRMNSYEQYF. V is TRBV18 and J is TRBJ2-7; D uncertain. The CDR3 extends over 15 amino acids. CDR1 and CDR2 from the germline V gene are KGHSH and LQKENI. Trimming pared 4 bases from V and 0 bases from J, leaving 13 bases between.